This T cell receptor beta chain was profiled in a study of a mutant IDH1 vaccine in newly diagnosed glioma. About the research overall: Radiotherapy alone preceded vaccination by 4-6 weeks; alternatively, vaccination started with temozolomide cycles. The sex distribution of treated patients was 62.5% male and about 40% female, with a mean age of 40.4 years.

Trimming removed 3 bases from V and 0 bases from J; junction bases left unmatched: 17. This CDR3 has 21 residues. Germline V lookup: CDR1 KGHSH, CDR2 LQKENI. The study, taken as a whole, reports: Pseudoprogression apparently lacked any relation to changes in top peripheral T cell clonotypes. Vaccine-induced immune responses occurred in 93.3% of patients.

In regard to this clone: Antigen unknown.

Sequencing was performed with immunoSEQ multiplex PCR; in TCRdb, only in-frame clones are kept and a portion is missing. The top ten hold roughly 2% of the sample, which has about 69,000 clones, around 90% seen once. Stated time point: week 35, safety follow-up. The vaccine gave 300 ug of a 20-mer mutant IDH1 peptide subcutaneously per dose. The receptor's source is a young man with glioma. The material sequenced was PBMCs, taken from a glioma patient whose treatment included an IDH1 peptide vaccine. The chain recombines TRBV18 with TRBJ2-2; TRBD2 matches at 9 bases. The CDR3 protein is CASSPIFGWREGLTNTGELFF. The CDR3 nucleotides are TGTGCCAGCTCACCCATCTTCGGGTGGCGGGAGGGCCTTACGAACACCGGGGAGCTGTTTTTT.